Below, one T cell receptor (beta chain) is given with its context. At the DNA level, this CDR3 is encoded by other sequences in the same sample as well. Data came from immunoSEQ multiplex PCR; TCRdb stores just in-frame clones and leaves some out. The sample has roughly 380,000 clones; approximately 90% are singletons. CDR1 and CDR2 (germline): SGHRS, YFSETQ. This CDR3 is 15 amino acids long. V shed 0 bases, J shed 4 bases, and the junction held 4 bases outside the gene matches. This entry belongs to a study of blood T cell repertoires in COVID-19. Overall study context: Some COVID-19 samples were acute and others convalescent; all came from the United States, Italy and Spain.

Patients of the Seattle cohort, enrolled during active infection, were followed longitudinally. Sequencing was done on a sample of peripheral blood. The TCR comes from a woman aged 35 to 49 with COVID-19, enrolled during active disease. This chain joins TRBV5-1 and TRBJ1-3; 7 bases map to TRBD1. The chain's CDR3 is CASSLARGTGNTIYF. CDR3 nucleotides: TGCGCCAGCAGCTTGGCCAGGGGGACGGGAAACACCATATATTTT.